The table lists the clone carrying this T cell receptor beta chain with many counts. V shed 5 bases and J shed 2 bases, with 9 bases lying between them. The CDR3 covers 13 residues. CDR1 and CDR2 (germline): KGHSH, LQKENI. The sample comes from a study of T cells in Graves' hyperthyroidism and ophthalmopathy. There were TCR beta CDR3 regions amplified from RNA transcripts. TCR CDR3 regions were first amplified by RT-PCR with HTBI primers. Each CDR3 protein gets one entry after TCRdb re-called the multiplex PCR reads with MiXCR. The table records 130,000 to 150,000 distinct CDR3 sequences, about 20% of them present only once.

This clonotype originated in a woman aged 45-65 years with Graves' hyperthyroidism that later progressed to Graves' ophthalmopathy. Sequences were obtained from blood. The rearrangement links TRBV18 to TRBJ2-5, with D unclear. The CDR3 DNA sequence: TGTGCCAGCTCAGTCAAGGGACAAGAGACCCAGTACTTC. It yields the protein CASSVKGQETQYF. Looking up the rest from reference TRBV18 and TRBJ2-5 gives the full variable domain: NAGVMQNPRHLVRRRGQEARLRCSPMKGHSHVYWYRQLPEEGLKFMVYLQKENIIDESGMPKERFSAEFPKEGPSILRIQQVVRGDSAAYFCASSVKGQETQYFGPGTRLLVL.